This TCR beta chain derives from a study of blood T cell repertoires in COVID-19. The data were produced by immunoSEQ multiplex PCR, yet TCRdb's version contains in-frame clones alone and is incomplete. The sample yields roughly 340,000 clones, roughly 90% seen once. CDR3 length: 14 residues. CDR1 and CDR2 from the germline V gene are LGHDT and YNNKEL (reference sequence). The germline V and J ends were trimmed by 1 base and 7 bases, with 10 bases remaining between them. The gene calls are TRBV3-1 (or the pseudogene TRBV3-2) and TRBJ1-4; TRBD1 might be the D (6 bases). Material: peripheral blood. The TCR originated in a woman aged 25 to 39 with COVID-19, enrolled during active disease. Here the CDR3 DNA reads TGTGCCAGCAGCCAAGGGGGGCAGGGTGAAAAACTGTTTTTT. Encoded protein: CASSQGGQGEKLFF.